The rows below give T cell receptor beta chains drawn from one sample of a study of cytomegalovirus exposure and HLA in healthy donors. TCRdb's copy holds only in-frame clones and misses some; the assay was immunoSEQ multiplex PCR. The repertoire shows more than 200,000 clones; the top ten hold around 0.95%. What was sequenced was PBMCs. The receptors derive from a woman in her 30s in good health and CMV-seropositive. The CDR3 runs from the conserved cysteine through the conserved F or W. The D gene is left open where the match is weak.

d_call: TRBD1; v_call: TRBV7-9; j_call: TRBJ1-3; cdr3_nt: TGTGCCAGCAGCTTAAAGGGGGCCCGCTCTGGAAACACCATATATTTT; cdr3_aa: CASSLKGARSGNTIYF
d_call: TRBD2; v_call: TRBV11-2; j_call: TRBJ2-7; cdr3_nt: TGTGCCAGCAGCTTGGCGGGAGGGCCCTACGAGCAGTACTTC; cdr3_aa: CASSLAGGPYEQYF
d_call: TRBD2; v_call: TRBV10-1; j_call: TRBJ2-1; cdr3_nt: TGCGCCAGCAGTAGGGCTAGCGGGGCCTACAATGAGCAGTTCTTC; cdr3_aa: CASSRASGAYNEQFF
d_call: NA; v_call: TRBV10-3; j_call: TRBJ2-2; cdr3_nt: TGTGCCATCAGTGCGACCGGGGAGCTGTTTTTT; cdr3_aa: CAISATGELFF
d_call: NA; v_call: TRBV7-8; j_call: TRBJ1-1; cdr3_nt: TGTGCCAGCAGCTTAGATAGGGTAGGGGGTAACACTGAAGCTTTCTTT; cdr3_aa: CASSLDRVGGNTEAFF
d_call: NA; v_call: TRBV28; j_call: TRBJ2-1; cdr3_nt: TGTGCCAGCAGTCCTTTCGATGAGCAGTTCTTC; cdr3_aa: CASSPFDEQFF
d_call: NA; v_call: TRBV18; j_call: TRBJ1-1; cdr3_nt: TGTGCCAGCTCGGACAGGAACACTGAAGCTTTCTTT; cdr3_aa: CASSDRNTEAFF
d_call: NA; v_call: TRBV10-2; j_call: TRBJ1-1; cdr3_nt: TGCGCCAGCAGTCCTACCGTGAACACTGAAGCTTTCTTT; cdr3_aa: CASSPTVNTEAFF
d_call: TRBD1; v_call: TRBV5-4; j_call: TRBJ1-2; cdr3_nt: TGTGCCAGCAGCTTGGTGACAGGGGGCCTTGGCGAGGGCTACACCTTC; cdr3_aa: CASSLVTGGLGEGYTF
d_call: TRBD2; v_call: TRBV5-1; j_call: TRBJ2-1; cdr3_nt: TGCGCCAGCAGCCTAGCGGACCTCTCCTACAATGAGCAGTTCTTC; cdr3_aa: CASSLADLSYNEQFF
d_call: NA; v_call: TRBV18; j_call: TRBJ2-5; cdr3_nt: TGTGCCAGCTCAGCTGAGGAGACCCAGTACTTC; cdr3_aa: CASSAEETQYF
d_call: NA; v_call: TRBV28; j_call: TRBJ1-2; cdr3_nt: TGTGCCAGCAGTTCCCGGGGAGGCTACACCTTC; cdr3_aa: CASSSRGGYTF
d_call: NA; v_call: TRBV7-2; j_call: TRBJ2-7; cdr3_nt: TGTGCCAGCAGCTTACTGGGGCAGAACGAGCAGTACTTC; cdr3_aa: CASSLLGQNEQYF
d_call: NA; v_call: TRBV7-9; j_call: TRBJ2-1; cdr3_nt: TGTGCCAGCAGCTTAAGCGGAACCTTCTACAATGAGCAGTTCTTC; cdr3_aa: CASSLSGTFYNEQFF
d_call: TRBD1; v_call: TRBV10-3; j_call: TRBJ2-5; cdr3_nt: TGTGCCATCAGTGAACCGACAGGGGATCAAGAGACCCAGTACTTC; cdr3_aa: CAISEPTGDQETQYF
d_call: NA; v_call: TRBV7-9; j_call: TRBJ2-7; cdr3_nt: TGTGCCAGCAGCTTCGCGGGGGCCTCCTACGAGCAGTACTTC; cdr3_aa: CASSFAGASYEQYF
d_call: TRBD2; v_call: TRBV6-1; j_call: TRBJ2-5; cdr3_nt: TGTGCCAGCAGTGAAGCGGGGGTAGCGGGGCGGGAGACCCAGTACTTC; cdr3_aa: CASSEAGVAGRETQYF
d_call: TRBD1; v_call: TRBV10-2; j_call: TRBJ2-5; cdr3_nt: TGCGCCAGCACCCAAGTGGGGTGGACAGGGACCGCCCAAGAGACCCAGTACTTC; cdr3_aa: CASTQVGWTGTAQETQYF
d_call: NA; v_call: TRBV6-5; j_call: TRBJ2-1; cdr3_nt: TGTGCCAGCAGTTACAGCGGATCCTACAATGAGCAGTTCTTC; cdr3_aa: CASSYSGSYNEQFF
d_call: TRBD1; v_call: TRBV5-1; j_call: TRBJ2-7; cdr3_nt: TGCGCCAGCAGCCCTGGGACAGGGGGCTACGAGCAGTACTTC; cdr3_aa: CASSPGTGGYEQYF
d_call: NA; v_call: TRBV10-2; j_call: TRBJ2-1; cdr3_nt: TGCGCCAGCAGTCCAACAGGAATGAGCTCCTACAATGAGCAGTTCTTC; cdr3_aa: CASSPTGMSSYNEQFF
d_call: NA; v_call: TRBV11-2; j_call: TRBJ1-1; cdr3_nt: TGTGCCAGCAGCTTACTTGGCCCTGAAGCTTTCTTT; cdr3_aa: CASSLLGPEAFF
d_call: NA; v_call: TRBV6-6; j_call: TRBJ1-5; cdr3_nt: TGTGCCAGCAGTTACCCGGGAATACGCAATCAGCCCCAGCATTTT; cdr3_aa: CASSYPGIRNQPQHF
d_call: TRBD1; v_call: TRBV7-9; j_call: TRBJ1-5; cdr3_nt: TGTGCCAGCAGCAGGACAGGGGGCCAGGGTCAGCCCCAGCATTTT; cdr3_aa: CASSRTGGQGQPQHF
d_call: TRBD2; v_call: TRBV5-1; j_call: TRBJ2-1; cdr3_nt: TGCGCCAGCAGCTTGGGACTAGCGGGATGGGGGAATGAGCAGTTCTTC; cdr3_aa: CASSLGLAGWGNEQFF
d_call: TRBD1; v_call: TRBV5-1; j_call: TRBJ1-6; cdr3_nt: TGCGCCAGCAGCTCACAGGGGGCGCGATCACCCCTCCACTTT; cdr3_aa: CASSSQGARSPLHF
d_call: NA; v_call: TRBV7-9; j_call: TRBJ2-7; cdr3_nt: TGTGCCAGCAGCTTAGCCCCCAACAACTACGAGCAGTACTTC; cdr3_aa: CASSLAPNNYEQYF
d_call: NA; v_call: TRBV29-1; j_call: TRBJ1-2; cdr3_nt: TGCAGCGCCCCAGACCGGTCCGGGATCAGGAGTGGCTACACCTTC; cdr3_aa: CSAPDRSGIRSGYTF
d_call: TRBD2; v_call: TRBV18; j_call: TRBJ2-3; cdr3_nt: TGTGCCAGCTCACCACCGGGACTAGCGGAAGATACGCAGTATTTT; cdr3_aa: CASSPPGLAEDTQYF
d_call: TRBD1; v_call: TRBV7-9; j_call: TRBJ2-7; cdr3_nt: TGTGCCAGCAGACCACGACAGGGGAGCTCCTACGAGCAGTACTTC; cdr3_aa: CASRPRQGSSYEQYF
d_call: NA; v_call: TRBV6-5; j_call: TRBJ1-1; cdr3_nt: TGTGCCATCAGTGAGTCTCGGGGGGATGAAGCTTTCTTT; cdr3_aa: CAISESRGDEAFF
d_call: NA; v_call: TRBV27; j_call: TRBJ1-6; cdr3_nt: TGTGCCAGCAGTCCGACAGTTGGGCACAGAAATTCACCCCTCCACTTT; cdr3_aa: CASSPTVGHRNSPLHF
d_call: TRBD1; v_call: TRBV14; j_call: TRBJ1-1; cdr3_nt: TGTGCCAGCAGCTCAGGGGGTTTTGAGGCTTTCTTT; cdr3_aa: CASSSGGFEAFF
d_call: TRBD1; v_call: TRBV2; j_call: TRBJ1-4; cdr3_nt: TGTGCCAGCAGTCAAGACAGGGGGCGTGAAAAACTGTTTTTT; cdr3_aa: CASSQDRGREKLFF
d_call: NA; v_call: TRBV5-6; j_call: TRBJ2-1; cdr3_nt: TGTGCCAGCAGAGAGGGGGGGACGGCTAAGCAGTTCTTC; cdr3_aa: CASREGGTAKQFF
d_call: NA; v_call: TRBV6-5; j_call: TRBJ2-7; cdr3_nt: TGTGCCAGCAGTTACGTGGTGAGGGCGACTACCTACGAGCAGTACTTC; cdr3_aa: CASSYVVRATTYEQYF
d_call: TRBD1; v_call: TRBV7-9; j_call: TRBJ1-1; cdr3_nt: TGTGCCAGCAGTTTACAGGGGGCGCGTAGGTACACTGAAGCTTTCTTT; cdr3_aa: CASSLQGARRYTEAFF
d_call: NA; v_call: TRBV5-1; j_call: TRBJ1-2; cdr3_nt: TGCGCCAGCAGCGCGGACAGTGGCTACACCTTC; cdr3_aa: CASSADSGYTF
d_call: NA; v_call: TRBV7-2; j_call: TRBJ1-5; cdr3_nt: TGTGCCAGCAGCCTATATCCGGTAGCGAATCAGCCCCAGCATTTT; cdr3_aa: CASSLYPVANQPQHF
d_call: TRBD2; v_call: TRBV4-1; j_call: TRBJ2-4; cdr3_nt: TGCGCCAGCAGCCAACCCGGACTAGCGGGGAGGAAAACGCTAGCCAAAAACATTCAGTACTTC; cdr3_aa: CASSQPGLAGRKTLAKNIQYF
d_call: NA; v_call: TRBV29-1; j_call: TRBJ2-1; cdr3_nt: TGCAGCGTTGAAGAAGGTAGGGGTAGCTCCTACAATGAGCAGTTCTTC; cdr3_aa: CSVEEGRGSSYNEQFF
d_call: NA; v_call: TRBV29-1; j_call: TRBJ2-7; cdr3_nt: TGCAGCGTTGCCGTCGGGGTTCGGGCTGGTGAGCAGTACTTC; cdr3_aa: CSVAVGVRAGEQYF
d_call: NA; v_call: TRBV5-6; j_call: TRBJ1-1; cdr3_nt: TGTGCCAGCAGCTGGCGACAGAACGGAATAAAGAACACTGAAGCTTTCTTT; cdr3_aa: CASSWRQNGIKNTEAFF
d_call: TRBD2; v_call: TRBV7-7; j_call: TRBJ2-1; cdr3_nt: TGTGCCAGCAGCTTAAGGCTAGCGGATGAGCAGTTCTTC; cdr3_aa: CASSLRLADEQFF
d_call: TRBD1; v_call: TRBV10-1; j_call: TRBJ1-2; cdr3_nt: TGCGCCAGCGAAGACCCTGGGACAGGGACTAACTATGGCTACACCTTC; cdr3_aa: CASEDPGTGTNYGYTF
d_call: NA; v_call: TRBV9; j_call: TRBJ2-1; cdr3_nt: TGTGCCAGCAGCCCCCGGAGTAGCTTTGGATCCCATGAGCAGTTCTTC; cdr3_aa: CASSPRSSFGSHEQFF
d_call: NA; v_call: TRBV9; j_call: TRBJ1-1; cdr3_nt: TGTGCCAGCAGCGTAGAGGGGGGGGGAAACACTGAAGCTTTCTTT; cdr3_aa: CASSVEGGGNTEAFF
d_call: TRBD2; v_call: TRBV19; j_call: TRBJ2-2; cdr3_nt: TGTGCCAGTAGACCATGGGTGGCGGGAGGGCGAAGCACCGGGGAGCTGTTTTTT; cdr3_aa: CASRPWVAGGRSTGELFF
d_call: TRBD2; v_call: TRBV5-1; j_call: TRBJ2-1; cdr3_nt: TGCGCCAGCAGATCCCTAGCGGGTCAAGGCTACAATGAGCAGTTCTTC; cdr3_aa: CASRSLAGQGYNEQFF
d_call: TRBD1; v_call: TRBV7-9; j_call: TRBJ2-5; cdr3_nt: TGTGCCAGCAGCTTCAGACAGGGTGTGCGAGAGACCCAGTACTTC; cdr3_aa: CASSFRQGVRETQYF
d_call: TRBD2; v_call: TRBV7-7; j_call: TRBJ2-2; cdr3_nt: TGTGCCAGCAGCTCGCGACTAGCGGGAGTTAACACCGGGGAGCTGTTTTTT; cdr3_aa: CASSSRLAGVNTGELFF
d_call: NA; v_call: TRBV28; j_call: TRBJ1-3; cdr3_nt: TGTGCCAGCAGTTTGGGGGCCCGCTCTGGAAACACCATATATTTT; cdr3_aa: CASSLGARSGNTIYF
d_call: TRBD1; v_call: TRBV14; j_call: TRBJ1-2; cdr3_nt: TGTGCCAGCAGCCTTGGGACAGGGGCAACCTTC; cdr3_aa: CASSLGTGATF
d_call: NA; v_call: TRBV28; j_call: TRBJ2-7; cdr3_nt: TGTGCCAGCAGTTTATCGGGATTAAGTCTGTACGAGCAGTACTTC; cdr3_aa: CASSLSGLSLYEQYF
d_call: TRBD1; v_call: TRBV11-2; j_call: TRBJ1-2; cdr3_nt: TGTGCCAGCAGCGAGACAGGGGCCTATGGCTACACCTTC; cdr3_aa: CASSETGAYGYTF
d_call: TRBD1; v_call: TRBV2; j_call: TRBJ1-1; cdr3_nt: TGTGCCAGCAGTAAGGGACAGGGCGACACTGAAGCTTTCTTT; cdr3_aa: CASSKGQGDTEAFF